This paragraph covers one T cell receptor (beta chain) sequence. The data were taken from a study of cytomegalovirus exposure and HLA in healthy donors. PCR used 60 Vbeta primers and 13 Jbeta primers. The protocol was immunoSEQ multiplex PCR, while the TCRdb copy is restricted to in-frame clones and leaves out a portion. The sample contains some 200,000 clones, about 85% of which appear only once. Trimming took 2 bases from V and 8 from J, leaving 14 bases between them. Germline V gene data show CDR1 as SGHRS and CDR2 as YFSETQ. The CDR3 is 14 residues long. This TCR was recovered from a man aged 45-65 years in good health and CMV-seronegative. The rearrangement joins TRBV5-1 to TRBJ2-1; TRBD2 might be the D (7 bases). Sequenced material: PBMCs. This chain's CDR3 is CASSLRGGRDEQFF. Here the CDR3 DNA reads TGCGCCAGCAGCTTAAGGGGGGGCCGTGATGAGCAGTTCTTC.